A single sample gave rise to the 29 T cell receptor beta chains below, sequenced in a study of cytotoxic CD8 clonotypes in ibrutinib-treated CLL. The repertoire was sequenced with immunoSEQ multiplex PCR; TCRdb's copy has only in-frame clones and lacks some. The sample includes roughly 130,000 clones, roughly three quarters of them seen just once. The source was PBMCs, collected after 12 months of ibrutinib treatment. These receptors all come from a human donor with chronic lymphocytic leukemia.

The genes are TRBV7-9 and TRBJ2-3; 12 bases are shared with TRBD2. J lost 1 base, V lost 5 bases, and 13 bases had no gene match. Germline loops: CDR1 SEHNR, CDR2 FQNEAQ (reference sequence). The CDR3 runs 19 residues. Here the CDR3 DNA reads TGTGCCAGCAGCCGGGCGGCTAGCGGGAGGGGAAGAGGCACAGATACGCAGTATTTT. Encoded protein: CASSRAASGRGRGTDTQYF. Based on the CDR3 plus reference TRBV7-9 and TRBJ2-3, the full variable domain is DTGVSQNPRHKITKRGQNVTFRCDPISEHNRLYWYRQTLGQGPEFLTYFQNEAQLEKSRLLSDRFSAERPKGSFSTLEIQRTEQGDSAMYLCASSRAASGRGRGTDTQYFGPGTRLTVL.

The rearrangement joins TRBV27 to TRBJ1-5, with TRBD1 matching over 8 bases. The CDR3 totals 16 residues. Germline V CDR1 and CDR2: MNHEY, SMNVEV (reference sequence). J was trimmed by 1 base and V by 5 bases; bases with no gene match: 7. This CDR3 is CASSRTGLVSNQPQHF. The CDR3 DNA reads TGTGCCAGCAGTCGGACAGGGCTCGTCAGCAATCAGCCCCAGCATTTT.

This clone was counted between two and nine times. The rearrangement uses TRBV29-1 and TRBJ1-2; D ambiguous. The germline V gene encodes CDR1 SQVTM and CDR2 ANQGSEA. The CDR3 spans 12 residues. Trimming shortened V by 4 bases and J by 8 bases, and 14 bases separated the two germline ends. CDR3: CSVVRQAFGYTF. The DNA of the CDR3 is TGCAGCGTTGTTAGGCAGGCCTTCGGCTACACCTTC.

J is TRBJ2-5 and V is TRBV7-9, with unresolved D. The CDR3 is 13 amino acids. Germline CDR1 SEHNR, CDR2 FQNEAQ (reference sequence). V was trimmed by 6 bases and J by 4 bases, leaving 12 bases between them. CDR3 region: CASRALPRETQYF. In DNA form, the CDR3 reads TGTGCCAGCAGAGCACTTCCTCGAGAGACCCAGTACTTC. The full variable domain, rest sourced from reference TRBV7-9 and TRBJ2-5, is DTGVSQNPRHKITKRGQNVTFRCDPISEHNRLYWYRQTLGQGPEFLTYFQNEAQLEKSRLLSDRFSAERPKGSFSTLEIQRTEQGDSAMYLCASRALPRETQYFGPGTRLLVL.

This clone was recorded once. The V gene is TRBV28, the J gene TRBJ2-5, with D possibly being TRBD2 (6 bases). The CDR3 extends over 13 amino acids. The V gene's germline CDR1 is MDHEN and CDR2 SYDVKM. V lost 10 bases, J lost 4 bases, and 16 bases lay in between. CDR3 DNA: TGTGCCATCCTCCGGCCCGGGAGAGAGACCCAGTACTTC. Its protein is CAILRPGRETQYF.

The V and J genes are TRBV4-2 and TRBJ2-3; TRBD2 aligns across 8 bases. CDR3 size: 14 residues. Germline V CDR1 and CDR2: LGHNA, YNFKEQ. Trimming cost V 1 base and J 3 bases; bases outside gene matches: 0. CDR3 protein: CASSQVAGTDTQYF. The CDR3 DNA sequence: TGTGCCAGCAGCCAAGTAGCGGGAACAGATACGCAGTATTTT.

The V call is TRBV10-3, the J call TRBJ1-5; 8 bases are a match to TRBD1. J lost 2 bases, V lost 6 bases, and 6 bases had no gene match. The CDR3 runs to 15 residues. Germline CDR1 is ENHRY and CDR2 is SYGVKD. The CDR3 nucleotides are TGTGCCATCAGATCAGGGGGCTCGGGCAATCAGCCCCAGCATTTT. This gives the protein CAIRSGGSGNQPQHF.

In its sample, this clone was seen once. CDR3 DNA: TGTGCCTGGAGTACGGACCTAGGGAGGCGGACCCAGTACTTC. This translates into CAWSTDLGRRTQYF. This rearrangement joins TRBV30 to TRBJ2-5; D might be TRBD2 (6 bases). Germline V gives CDR1 GTSNPN, CDR2 SVGIG (reference sequence). The CDR3 has 14 residues. The ends were cut back, 2 bases at V and 7 bases at J, with 17 bases in the middle.

The chain is built from TRBV6-6 and TRBJ2-3; tentative D call: TRBD2 (7 bases). Trimming shortened V by 5 bases and J by 6 bases, and 12 bases separated the two germline ends. The CDR3 loop spans 13 amino acids. CDR1 MNHNY and CDR2 SVGAGI come from the germline V gene (reference sequence). In DNA, the CDR3 is TGTGCCAGCAGTAAACAGGGAGGGGATACGCAGTATTTT. Residues: CASSKQGGDTQYF.

The chain recombines TRBV30 with TRBJ1-5; D uncertain. CDR1 and CDR2 (germline): GTSNPN, SVGIG (reference sequence). This CDR3 comprises 14 residues. The V end was cut by 0 bases, the J end by 10 bases, with 16 bases between. As DNA, the CDR3 is TGTGCCTGGAGTGTACGGTCTGGGTTGGGTCCCCAGCATTTT. This sequence encodes CAWSVRSGLGPQHF.

The rearrangement uses TRBV15 and TRBJ2-1; TRBD2 agrees at 9 bases. There are 15 residues in the CDR3. After removal of 2 bases from V and 6 bases from J, the junction contained 5 bases not matched to a gene. Germline V gene data show CDR1 as LNHNV and CDR2 as YYDKDF (reference sequence). CDR3 sequence reads: CATSRISGSRNEQFF. The CDR3 DNA reads TGTGCCACCAGCAGAATTAGCGGGAGCCGCAATGAGCAGTTCTTC.

The genes are TRBV4-2 and TRBJ2-2; D perhaps matches TRBD2 (6 bases). There are 14 residues in the CDR3. Deletions cut 9 bases from V and 6 bases from J, with 17 bases between. The germline V gene has CDR1 LGHNA and CDR2 YNFKEQ. The CDR3 DNA reads TGTGCCAGTACGCTCCGGGAGAAGTCCGGGGAGCTGTTTTTT. This translates into CASTLREKSGELFF.

This clone was seen only a few times. One end of the junction does not line up with germline, which may come from a read error. This rearrangement joins TRBV5-4 to TRBJ2-3; 10 nucleotides line up with TRBD2. Germline-derived CDR1 and CDR2 are SGHNT and YYREEE (reference sequence). This CDR3 spans 12 amino acids. The DNA of the CDR3 is TGTGCCAGCAGCTTGGGGTCTGGGACTAGCGTTTTC. Translation gives CASSLGSGTSVF.

The J gene is TRBJ1-1, the V gene TRBV19; 7 bases match TRBD1. V was pared by 6 bases and J by 3 bases, with 7 bases of the junction left unmatched. CDR1 and CDR2 from the germline V gene are LNHDA and SQIVND (reference sequence). The CDR3 is 14 amino acids. CDR3 amino acids: CASRETGRDTEAFF. CDR3 DNA: TGTGCCAGTAGAGAGACAGGGCGAGACACTGAAGCTTTCTTT.

This chain joins TRBV4-3 and TRBJ2-2; 13 nucleotides line up with TRBD2. Unmatched junction bases numbered 7, after V lost 4 bases and J lost 8 bases. Germline CDR1 and CDR2: LGHNA and YSLEER. The CDR3 consists of 16 residues. The DNA of the CDR3 is TGCGCCAGCAGCCGAGGACTAGCGGGAGTAGGTGGGGAGCTGTTTTTT. As protein: CASSRGLAGVGGELFF.

This chain uses TRBV30 with TRBJ2-1; D uncertain. This CDR3 is built from 12 residues. The germline CDR1 and CDR2 sequences are GTSNPN and SVGIG (reference sequence). Trimming took off 1 base at V and 1 base at J, with 2 bases between the two ends. CDR3 bases: TGTGCCTGGAGTGCTTCCTACAATGAGCAGTTCTTC. It codes for CAWSASYNEQFF.

The chain has TRBV9 and TRBJ2-3; the D gene could be TRBD1 or TRBD2 (7 bases each). This CDR3 spans 16 amino acids. The germline V and J ends were trimmed by 2 bases and 1 base, with 14 bases remaining between them. Per germline, CDR1 SGDLS and CDR2 YYNGEE. The CDR3 DNA sequence: TGTGCCAGCAGCGTCAGGGGGGGGCTTGGCACAGATACGCAGTATTTT. It codes for CASSVRGGLGTDTQYF.

The chain couples TRBV7-6 to TRBJ2-3; 12 nucleotides align to TRBD2. Germline-derived CDR1 and CDR2 are SGHVS and FNYEAQ. The CDR3 is made up of 17 amino acids. J lost 5 bases, V lost 1 base, and 7 bases had no gene match. The CDR3: CASSLVPLAGGLDTQYF. Written as DNA, the CDR3 is TGTGCCAGCAGCTTAGTTCCTCTAGCGGGAGGGTTAGATACGCAGTATTTT.

The chain uses TRBV7-2 and TRBJ2-1; 8 nucleotides align to TRBD2. Trimming at V came to 5 bases and at J to 5 bases, leaving 8 bases not matched to a gene. The CDR3 runs to 15 residues. Germline assignment: CDR1 SGHTA and CDR2 FQGNSA. CDR3 DNA sequence: TGTGCCAGCAGCCGAGCGGGAGTAACCGACAATGAGCAGTTCTTC. Its translation: CASSRAGVTDNEQFF.

The chain combines TRBV7-9 with TRBJ2-5, with D tentatively TRBD1 (6 bases). Germline loops: CDR1 SEHNR, CDR2 FQNEAQ (reference sequence). CDR3 length: 15 residues. With 4 bases removed from V and 0 bases from J, the gap between germline ends came to 12 bases. CDR3 DNA: TGTGCCAGCAGCTACCGGGACACCGACCAAGAGACCCAGTACTTC. It yields the protein CASSYRDTDQETQYF.

This clone has more than one count but fewer than ten. The V and J genes are TRBV30 and TRBJ1-1; no definite D call. V shed 0 bases and J shed 0 bases, with 5 bases lying between them. Germline CDR1 reads GTSNPN; CDR2 reads SVGIG (reference sequence). The CDR3 spans 13 residues. The CDR3, as DNA: TGTGCCTGGAGTGTTGGTATGAACACTGAAGCTTTCTTT. Translated, it gives CAWSVGMNTEAFF.

The chain combines TRBV7-8 with TRBJ1-5; D is possibly TRBD1 (6 bases). This CDR3 is 15 amino acids long. The germline V and J ends were trimmed by 5 bases and 6 bases, with 17 bases remaining between them. In germline, CDR1 is SGHVS, CDR2 FQNEAQ. CDR3 residues: CASSNTGGGGQPQHF. For the CDR3, the DNA is TGTGCCAGCAGCAACACTGGGGGCGGAGGTCAGCCCCAGCATTTT.

This clone was seen a handful of times. This chain links TRBV28 with TRBJ1-2; TRBD1 might be the D (5 bases). CDR1 and CDR2 (germline): MDHEN, SYDVKM. There are 13 residues in the CDR3. The V and J ends lost 7 bases and 5 bases respectively, with 14 bases between them. CDR3 residues: CASTPTDRYGYTF. CDR3 in DNA: TGTGCCAGCACCCCCACCGACAGATATGGCTACACCTTC.

The V call is TRBV11-2, the J call TRBJ2-5; 10 bases are a match to TRBD1. The ends lost 5 bases at V and 4 bases at J; junction bases unmatched: 7. This CDR3 contains 15 residues. CDR1 and CDR2 from the germline V gene are SGHAT and FQNNGV. CDR3 sequence reads: CASSRGTGVSETQYF. CDR3 DNA: TGTGCCAGCAGCCGCGGGACAGGGGTTTCAGAGACCCAGTACTTC.

V and J are TRBV30 and TRBJ2-2; D might be TRBD1 or TRBD2, each matching 5 bases. The germline gives CDR1 GTSNPN, CDR2 SVGIG (reference sequence). This CDR3 has 14 amino acids. With 3 bases removed from V and 5 bases from J, the gap between germline ends came to 13 bases. As DNA, the CDR3 is TGTGCCTGGAGCGGGGCTACCTTAACCGGGGAGCTGTTTTTT. It yields the protein CAWSGATLTGELFF.

This chain uses TRBV2 with TRBJ2-7, with 9 positions matching TRBD2. The CDR3 spans 14 residues. J was trimmed by 5 bases and V by 6 bases; bases with no gene match: 8. Germline V CDR1 and CDR2: SNHLY, FYNNEI. The CDR3 DNA reads TGTGCCAGCAGATGGACTAGCGTTTTTCACGAGCAGTACTTC. Protein sequence: CASRWTSVFHEQYF.

The chain recombines TRBV28 with TRBJ1-1; no reliable D call. CDR1 is MDHEN, CDR2 SYDVKM, per germline. There are 15 residues in the CDR3. Trimming shortened V by 5 bases and J by 5 bases, and 18 bases separated the two germline ends. The CDR3 loop reads CASSKVHRADTEAFF. The CDR3, as DNA: TGTGCCAGCAGTAAAGTCCATCGGGCTGATACTGAAGCTTTCTTT.

The table lists this clone with a few counts. This chain connects TRBV9 to TRBJ1-1; possibly TRBD1 for D (5 bases). Trimming stripped 0 bases from V and 5 bases from J, with 11 bases between. Germline V gene data show CDR1 as SGDLS and CDR2 as YYNGEE. The CDR3 extends over 14 amino acids. For the CDR3, the DNA is TGTGCCAGCAGCGTAGCCGGGGCTGGAACTGAAGCTTTCTTT. It is translated as CASSVAGAGTEAFF.

The V gene is TRBV1, the J gene TRBJ2-6; no DNA check was done on the table's D call, TRBD1. TRBV1 is shown as a pseudogene. This CDR3 contains 21 residues. In DNA form, the CDR3 reads TGCACCAGCAGCCACCCTGGGACAGGGGGCTCTAGTAGCTCTGGGGCCAACGTCCTGACTTTC. This gives the protein CTSSHPGTGGSSSSGANVLTF.